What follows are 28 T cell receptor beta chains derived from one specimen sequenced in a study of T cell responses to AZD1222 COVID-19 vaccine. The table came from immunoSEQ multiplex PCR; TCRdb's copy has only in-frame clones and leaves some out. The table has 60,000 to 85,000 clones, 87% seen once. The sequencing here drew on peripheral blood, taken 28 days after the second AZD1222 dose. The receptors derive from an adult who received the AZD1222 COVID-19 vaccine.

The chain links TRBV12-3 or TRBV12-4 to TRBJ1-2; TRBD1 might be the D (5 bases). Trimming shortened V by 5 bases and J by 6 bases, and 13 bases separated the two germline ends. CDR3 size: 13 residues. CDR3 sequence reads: CASSPTVRDGYTF. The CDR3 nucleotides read TGTGCCAGCAGTCCGACAGTCAGGGATGGCTACACCTTC.

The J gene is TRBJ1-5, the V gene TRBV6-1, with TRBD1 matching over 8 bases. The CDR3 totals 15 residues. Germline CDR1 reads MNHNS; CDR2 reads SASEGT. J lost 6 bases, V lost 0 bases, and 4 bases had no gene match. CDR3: CASSEARGPGQPQHF. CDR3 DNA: TGTGCCAGCAGTGAAGCCAGGGGGCCTGGTCAGCCCCAGCATTTT.

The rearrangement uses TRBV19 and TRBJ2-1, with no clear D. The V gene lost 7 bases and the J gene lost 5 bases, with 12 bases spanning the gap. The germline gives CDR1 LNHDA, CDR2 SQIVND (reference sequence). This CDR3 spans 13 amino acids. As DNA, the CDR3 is TGTGCCAGTAAAACCGAAACGCACAATGAGCAGTTCTTC. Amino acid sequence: CASKTETHNEQFF.

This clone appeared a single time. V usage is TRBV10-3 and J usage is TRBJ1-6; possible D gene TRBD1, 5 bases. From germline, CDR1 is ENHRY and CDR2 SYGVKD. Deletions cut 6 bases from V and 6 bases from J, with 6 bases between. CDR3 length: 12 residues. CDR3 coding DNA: TGTGCCATCAGGGGGCCTAATTCACCCCTCCACTTT. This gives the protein CAIRGPNSPLHF.

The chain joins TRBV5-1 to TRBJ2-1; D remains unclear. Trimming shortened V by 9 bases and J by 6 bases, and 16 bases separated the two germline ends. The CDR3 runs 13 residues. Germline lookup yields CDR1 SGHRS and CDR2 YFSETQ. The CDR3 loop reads CATQWDSGNEQFF. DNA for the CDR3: TGCGCCACCCAGTGGGATAGTGGCAATGAGCAGTTCTTC.

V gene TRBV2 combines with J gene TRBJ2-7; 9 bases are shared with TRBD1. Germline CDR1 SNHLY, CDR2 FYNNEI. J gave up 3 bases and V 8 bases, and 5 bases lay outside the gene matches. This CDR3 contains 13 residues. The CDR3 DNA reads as TGTGCCAGCGGGGGGACAGGGCTCTACGAGCAGTACTTC. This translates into CASGGTGLYEQYF.

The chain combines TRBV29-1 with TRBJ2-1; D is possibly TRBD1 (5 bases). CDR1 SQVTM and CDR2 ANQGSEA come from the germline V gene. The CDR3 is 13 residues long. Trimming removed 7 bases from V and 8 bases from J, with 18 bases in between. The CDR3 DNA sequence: TGCAGCGCACAGGCATTCGGATATTATGAGCAGTTCTTC. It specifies CSAQAFGYYEQFF.

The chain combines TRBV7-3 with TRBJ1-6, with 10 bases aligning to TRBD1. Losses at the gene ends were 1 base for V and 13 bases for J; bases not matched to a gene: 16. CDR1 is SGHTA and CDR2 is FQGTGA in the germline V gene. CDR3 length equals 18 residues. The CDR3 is CASSLMRVPGQGRVPLHF. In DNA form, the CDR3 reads TGTGCCAGCAGCTTAATGCGCGTACCGGGACAGGGGAGGGTTCCCCTCCACTTT.

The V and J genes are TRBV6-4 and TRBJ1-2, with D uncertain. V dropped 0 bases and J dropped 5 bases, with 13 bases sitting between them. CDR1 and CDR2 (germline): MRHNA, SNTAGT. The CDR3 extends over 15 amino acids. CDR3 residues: CASSDSAEFPYGYTF. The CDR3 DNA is TGTGCCAGCAGTGACTCTGCAGAATTCCCGTATGGCTACACCTTC.

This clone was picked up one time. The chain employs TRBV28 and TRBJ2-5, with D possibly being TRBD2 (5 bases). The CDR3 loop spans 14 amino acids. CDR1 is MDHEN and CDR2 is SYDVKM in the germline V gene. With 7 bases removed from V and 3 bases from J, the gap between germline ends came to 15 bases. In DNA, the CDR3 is TGTGCCAGCAAGGCCTTTTGGGGAGAAGAGACCCAGTACTTC. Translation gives CASKAFWGEETQYF.

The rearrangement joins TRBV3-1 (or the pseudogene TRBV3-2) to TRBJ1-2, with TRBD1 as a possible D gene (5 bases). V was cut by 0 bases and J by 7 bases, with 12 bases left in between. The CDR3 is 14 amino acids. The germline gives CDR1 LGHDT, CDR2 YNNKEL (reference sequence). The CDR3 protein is CASSQEGVGAGYTF. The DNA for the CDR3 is TGTGCCAGCAGCCAAGAGGGCGTTGGGGCTGGCTACACCTTC.

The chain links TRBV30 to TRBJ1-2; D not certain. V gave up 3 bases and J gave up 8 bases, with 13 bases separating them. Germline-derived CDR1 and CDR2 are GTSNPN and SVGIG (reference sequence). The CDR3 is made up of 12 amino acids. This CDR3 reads CAWRGSGIGYTF. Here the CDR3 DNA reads TGTGCCTGGAGAGGTTCCGGCATCGGCTACACCTTC.

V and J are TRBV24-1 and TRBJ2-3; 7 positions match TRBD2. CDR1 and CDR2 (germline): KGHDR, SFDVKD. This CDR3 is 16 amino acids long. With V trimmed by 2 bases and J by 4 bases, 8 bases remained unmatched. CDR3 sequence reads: CATSDSGGGGPDTQYF. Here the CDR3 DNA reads TGTGCCACCAGTGATTCTGGCGGGGGTGGGCCAGATACGCAGTATTTT.

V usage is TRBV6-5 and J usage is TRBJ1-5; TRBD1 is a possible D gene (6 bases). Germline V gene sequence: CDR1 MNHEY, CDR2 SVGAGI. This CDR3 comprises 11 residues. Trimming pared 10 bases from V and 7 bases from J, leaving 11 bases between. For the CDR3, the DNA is TGTGCCACAGGGGAGTACCAGCCCCAGCATTTT. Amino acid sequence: CATGEYQPQHF.

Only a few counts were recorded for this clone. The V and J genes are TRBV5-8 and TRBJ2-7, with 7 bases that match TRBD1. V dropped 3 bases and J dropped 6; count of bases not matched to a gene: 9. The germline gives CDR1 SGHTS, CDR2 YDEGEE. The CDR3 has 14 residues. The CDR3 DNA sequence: TGTGCCAGCAGCTCTGACAGGGCTGTCTCCGAGCAGTACTTC. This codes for CASSSDRAVSEQYF.

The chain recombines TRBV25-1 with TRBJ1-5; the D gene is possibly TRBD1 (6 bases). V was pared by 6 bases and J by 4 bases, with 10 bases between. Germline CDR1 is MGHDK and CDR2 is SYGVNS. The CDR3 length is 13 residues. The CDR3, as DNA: TGTGCCAGCAGCGAAACAGGGAATCAGCCCCAGCATTTT. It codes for CASSETGNQPQHF.

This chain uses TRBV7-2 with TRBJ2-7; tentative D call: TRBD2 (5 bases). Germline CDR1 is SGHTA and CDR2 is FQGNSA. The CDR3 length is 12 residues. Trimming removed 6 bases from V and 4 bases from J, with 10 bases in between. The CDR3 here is CASSRTGYEQYF. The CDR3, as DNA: TGTGCCAGCAGTAGGACTGGGTACGAGCAGTACTTC.

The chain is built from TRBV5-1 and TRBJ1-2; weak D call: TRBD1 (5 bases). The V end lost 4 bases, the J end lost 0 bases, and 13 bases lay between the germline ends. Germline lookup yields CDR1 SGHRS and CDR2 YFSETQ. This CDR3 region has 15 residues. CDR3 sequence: CASSPAGGANYGYTF. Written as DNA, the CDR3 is TGCGCCAGCAGCCCTGCCGGGGGAGCTAACTATGGCTACACCTTC.

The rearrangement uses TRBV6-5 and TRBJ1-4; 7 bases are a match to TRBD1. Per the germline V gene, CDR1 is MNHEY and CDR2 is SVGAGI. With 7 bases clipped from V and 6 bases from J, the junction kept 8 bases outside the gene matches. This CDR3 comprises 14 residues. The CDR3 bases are TGTGCCAGCACCCAGGGGGAGGAATATGAAAAACTGTTTTTT. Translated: CASTQGEEYEKLFF.

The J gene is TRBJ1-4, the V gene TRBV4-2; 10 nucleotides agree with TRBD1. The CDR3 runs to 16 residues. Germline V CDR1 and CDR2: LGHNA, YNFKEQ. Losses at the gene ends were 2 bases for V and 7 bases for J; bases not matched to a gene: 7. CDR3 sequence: CASSQSGGQGVEKLFF. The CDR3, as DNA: TGTGCCAGCAGCCAAAGCGGAGGACAGGGGGTTGAAAAACTGTTTTTT.

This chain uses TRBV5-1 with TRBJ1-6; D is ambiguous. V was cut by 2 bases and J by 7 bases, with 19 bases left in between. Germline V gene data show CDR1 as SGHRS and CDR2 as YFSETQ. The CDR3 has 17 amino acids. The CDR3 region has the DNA TGCGCCAGCAGCTTAGAAAGGCAAACAGCGAACAATTCACCCCTCCACTTT. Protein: CASSLERQTANNSPLHF.

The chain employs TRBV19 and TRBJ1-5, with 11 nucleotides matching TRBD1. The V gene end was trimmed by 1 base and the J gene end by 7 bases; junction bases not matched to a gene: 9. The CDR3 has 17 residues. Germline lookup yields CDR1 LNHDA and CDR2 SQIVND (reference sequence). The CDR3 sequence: CASSIGHRDRGLQPQHF. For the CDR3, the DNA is TGTGCCAGTAGTATAGGCCACCGGGACAGGGGGTTACAGCCCCAGCATTTT.

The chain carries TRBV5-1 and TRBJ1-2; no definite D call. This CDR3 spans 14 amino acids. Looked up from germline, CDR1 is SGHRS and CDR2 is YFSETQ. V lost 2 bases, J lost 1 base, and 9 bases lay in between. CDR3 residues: CASSLERSNYGYTF. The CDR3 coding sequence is TGCGCCAGCAGCTTAGAGAGAAGTAACTATGGCTACACCTTC.

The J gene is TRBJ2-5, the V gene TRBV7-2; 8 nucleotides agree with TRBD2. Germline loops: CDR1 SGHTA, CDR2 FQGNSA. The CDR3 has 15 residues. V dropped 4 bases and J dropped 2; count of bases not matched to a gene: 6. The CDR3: CASSSQRGRQETQYF. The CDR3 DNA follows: TGTGCCAGCAGCTCACAGCGGGGGCGACAAGAGACCCAGTACTTC.

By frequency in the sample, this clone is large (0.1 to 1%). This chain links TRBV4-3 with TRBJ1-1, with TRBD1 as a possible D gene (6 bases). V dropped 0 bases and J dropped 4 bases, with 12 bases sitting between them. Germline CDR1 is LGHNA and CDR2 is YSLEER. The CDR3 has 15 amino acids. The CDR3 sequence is CASSQDWGAVTEAFF. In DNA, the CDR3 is TGCGCCAGCAGCCAAGATTGGGGGGCAGTCACTGAAGCTTTCTTT.

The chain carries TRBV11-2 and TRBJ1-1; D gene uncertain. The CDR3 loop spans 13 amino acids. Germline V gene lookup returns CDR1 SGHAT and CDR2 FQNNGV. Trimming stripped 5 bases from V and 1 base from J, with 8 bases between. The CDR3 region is CASSVRRNTEAFF. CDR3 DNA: TGTGCCAGCAGCGTGAGAAGGAACACTGAAGCTTTCTTT.

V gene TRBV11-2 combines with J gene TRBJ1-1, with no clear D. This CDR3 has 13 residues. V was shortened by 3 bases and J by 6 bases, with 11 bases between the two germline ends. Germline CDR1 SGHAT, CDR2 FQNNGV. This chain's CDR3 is CASSFEAGSEAFF. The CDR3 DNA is TGTGCCAGCAGCTTTGAGGCTGGCTCTGAAGCTTTCTTT.

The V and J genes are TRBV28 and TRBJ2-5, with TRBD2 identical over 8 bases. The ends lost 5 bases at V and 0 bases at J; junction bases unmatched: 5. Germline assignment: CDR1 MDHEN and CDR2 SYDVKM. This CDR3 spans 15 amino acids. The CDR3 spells CASSQLRGDQETQYF. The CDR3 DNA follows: TGTGCCAGCAGTCAGCTGCGGGGGGACCAAGAGACCCAGTACTTC.